This entry is about one T cell receptor (beta chain). The antigen is not known. This record belongs to a study of somatic mutations in cytotoxic T cells in rheumatoid arthritis. Assay: immunoSEQ multiplex PCR; the TCRdb copy retains only in-frame clones and omits some. Of about 20,000 clones listed, approximately 86% are singletons. Points from the study as a whole: Per patient, the largest CD8+ clone was found to exceed 20% of CD8+ cells in 8 of 65 cases.

Sequencing was carried out using CD8+ T cells sorted from blood. The origin of this receptor is a woman between 50 and 59 years old in good health.

The CDR3 region has the DNA TGTGCCAGCAGTGGAAGGGGGCACGTACTCCAAGAGACCCAGTACTTC. Amino acid sequence: CASSGRGHVLQETQYF. The chain couples TRBV2 to TRBJ2-5; 7 bases align to TRBD1. Germline loops: CDR1 SNHLY, CDR2 FYNNEI. The V and J ends lost 4 bases and 1 base, in that order; junction bases with no gene match: 9. This CDR3 has 16 residues.